Listed here are 27 T cell receptor beta chains from one sample, sequenced in a study of a mutant IDH1 vaccine in newly diagnosed glioma. Time point in this sample: baseline, week 1 (first vaccination visit). Treatment specified: pre-vaccination baseline after standard-of-care therapy. The repertoire was sequenced with immunoSEQ multiplex PCR; TCRdb's copy has only in-frame clones and lacks some. The sample includes 50,000 to 75,000 clones, about 90% seen only once; the top ten take over 2.5%. Sequencing was performed on PBMCs, taken from a glioma patient treated with radiotherapy, temozolomide or both. Receptors were obtained from a man in his fifties or sixties with glioma.

The rearrangement links TRBV28 to TRBJ2-3, with D perhaps TRBD1 or TRBD2 (5 bases each). The CDR3 loop spans 13 amino acids. Trimming took off 6 bases at V and 2 bases at J, with 9 bases between the two ends. Germline V gene lookup returns CDR1 MDHEN and CDR2 SYDVKM. CDR3 residues: CASRTGTTDTQYF. DNA of the CDR3: TGTGCCAGCAGAACGGGGACCACAGATACGCAGTATTTT.

This chain uses TRBV10-3 with TRBJ1-2; D gene unclear. V was cut by 0 bases and J by 5 bases, with 10 bases left in between. Germline CDR1 is ENHRY and CDR2 is SYGVKD. The CDR3 runs 14 residues. The CDR3 here is CAISESNSLYGYTF. CDR3 bases: TGTGCCATCAGTGAGTCTAACAGTCTTTATGGCTACACCTTC.

The chain uses TRBV5-6 and TRBJ2-2; no firm D call. The CDR3 length is 16 residues. Trimming shortened V by 4 bases and J by 1 base, and 14 bases separated the two germline ends. CDR1 is SGHDT and CDR2 is YYEEEE in the germline V gene. Written as DNA, the CDR3 is TGTGCCAGCAGCCCGCCCCATTATGGGAACACCGGGGAGCTGTTTTTT. Its protein product is CASSPPHYGNTGELFF.

This clone has only a few counts. The rearrangement links TRBV19 to TRBJ2-7, with D perhaps assigned TRBD1 or TRBD2 (6 bases each). V was trimmed by 7 bases and J by 4 bases, leaving 17 bases between them. This CDR3 contains 14 residues. Germline lookup yields CDR1 LNHDA and CDR2 SQIVND (reference sequence). The CDR3: CASTPPGAPYEQYF. In DNA form, the CDR3 reads TGTGCCAGTACCCCTCCGGGGGCGCCTTACGAGCAGTACTTC.

This clone was seen more than once but under ten times. This chain connects TRBV28 to TRBJ1-1; 8 nucleotides agree with TRBD1. Germline trimming cut 7 bases from V and 1 base from J; bases unmatched to any gene: 2. CDR3 length equals 13 residues. From germline, CDR1 is MDHEN and CDR2 SYDVKM. The CDR3 bases are TGTGCCAGCACTACAGGGGGGAACACTGAAGCTTTCTTT. This sequence encodes CASTTGGNTEAFF.

The J gene is TRBJ1-4, the V gene TRBV4-1, with D uncertain. This CDR3 region has 16 residues. Looked up from germline, CDR1 is MGHRA and CDR2 is YSYEKL. V lost 1 base, J lost 6 bases, and 15 bases lay in between. The CDR3 reads CASSQVLGRRYEKLFF. The CDR3 bases are TGCGCCAGCAGCCAAGTGTTGGGCAGGCGGTATGAAAAACTGTTTTTT.

V and J are TRBV27 and TRBJ2-7; D possibly corresponds to TRBD2 (6 bases). Germline V lookup: CDR1 MNHEY, CDR2 SMNVEV (reference sequence). The CDR3 covers 15 residues. V shed 6 bases and J shed 0 bases, with 15 bases lying between them. The CDR3 reads CASSLTTEGSYEQYF. For the CDR3, the DNA is TGTGCCAGCAGCCTGACCACGGAGGGCTCCTACGAGCAGTACTTC.

This clone was seen only once. V is TRBV6-1 and J is TRBJ1-6; D possibly corresponds to TRBD1 (5 bases). The germline V gene has CDR1 MNHNS and CDR2 SASEGT. V lost 4 bases and J lost 10, with 23 bases in between. The CDR3 is made up of 17 amino acids. DNA of the CDR3: TGTGCCAGCAGTGTCAGGGTCCCTAAGGAACTGAGGTCACCCCTCCACTTT. It translates to CASSVRVPKELRSPLHF.

This chain uses TRBV2 with TRBJ1-3; no reliable D call. The length of the CDR3 is 13 residues. V was shortened by 6 bases and J by 5 bases, with 11 bases between the two germline ends. Germline V gene lookup returns CDR1 SNHLY and CDR2 FYNNEI. Here the CDR3 reads CASSGVRRNTIYF. Written as DNA, the CDR3 is TGTGCCAGCAGCGGGGTCCGGAGAAACACCATATATTTT.

The gene calls are TRBV19 and TRBJ2-6, with TRBD1 identical over 8 bases. V shed 9 bases, J shed 0 bases, and the junction held 7 bases outside the gene matches. The CDR3 spans 16 residues. Germline loops: CDR1 LNHDA, CDR2 SQIVND (reference sequence). CDR3 coding DNA: TGTGCCAGCCGGACAGGGTGGCTCTCTGGGGCCAACGTCCTGACTTTC. It codes for CASRTGWLSGANVLTF.

J is TRBJ1-4 and V is TRBV19; TRBD1 matches at 10 bases. V lost 5 bases, J lost 5 bases, and 5 bases stayed unmatched. The CDR3 covers 15 residues. Germline V gene lookup returns CDR1 LNHDA and CDR2 SQIVND (reference sequence). The CDR3 coding sequence is TGTGCCAGTAGTGGGCCGGGACAGGGGAATGAAAAACTGTTTTTT. Protein sequence: CASSGPGQGNEKLFF.

The chain is built from TRBV18 and TRBJ2-1; D might be TRBD2 (6 bases). CDR1 is KGHSH, CDR2 LQKENI, per germline. This CDR3 contains 15 residues. The ends were cut back, 2 bases at V and 1 base at J, with 9 bases in the middle. The CDR3 DNA is TGTGCCAGCTCACCAGGAGGGGCATCCTACAATGAGCAGTTCTTC. Its translation: CASSPGGASYNEQFF.

The CDR3 spells CASSEGQGRYGYTF. In nucleotides, the CDR3 is TGCGCCAGCAGTGAAGGACAGGGGCGCTATGGCTACACCTTC. The chain employs TRBV10-2 and TRBJ1-2; 9 nucleotides align to TRBD1. From germline, CDR1 is WSHSY and CDR2 SAAADI. V was pared by 3 bases and J by 4 bases, with 3 bases of the junction left unmatched. This CDR3 has 14 residues.

The chain has TRBV19 and TRBJ1-1; D ambiguous. The germline gives CDR1 LNHDA, CDR2 SQIVND (reference sequence). The germline V and J ends were trimmed by 1 base and 4 bases, with 4 bases remaining between them. The CDR3 has 12 amino acids. The CDR3 DNA reads as TGTGCCAGTAGTATAGGGAGCACTGAAGCTTTCTTT. Residues: CASSIGSTEAFF.

This clone was seen a handful of times. The gene calls are TRBV4-1 and TRBJ1-2; D is unclear. The V gene's germline CDR1 is MGHRA and CDR2 YSYEKL. CDR3 length: 15 amino acids. The germline V and J ends were trimmed by 0 bases and 3 bases, with 11 bases remaining between them. CDR3 protein: CASSQDLGSHYGYTF. CDR3 nucleotide sequence: TGCGCCAGCAGCCAAGATTTGGGCAGTCACTATGGCTACACCTTC.

In its sample, this clone ranks as medium-sized. The genes are TRBV6-1 and TRBJ2-7; no definite D call. Looked up from germline, CDR1 is MNHNS and CDR2 is SASEGT. V lost 1 base, J lost 4 bases, and 8 bases lay in between. This CDR3 contains 13 residues. CDR3 nucleotides: TGTGCCAGCAGTGAAGGAGGTGCGTACGAGCAGTACTTC. Translated: CASSEGGAYEQYF.

This sequence joins TRBV14 and TRBJ2-7; D unclear. V was cut by 4 bases and J by 12 bases, with 16 bases left in between. Germline CDR1 is SGHDN and CDR2 is FVKESK. There are 12 residues in the CDR3. The CDR3 spells CASSPSRESAYF. CDR3 sequence (DNA): TGTGCCAGCAGCCCTAGTAGGGAATCCGCGTACTTC.

This clone has only one observation. The chain carries TRBV28 and TRBJ1-4, with D possibly being TRBD1 (5 bases). This CDR3 spans 15 amino acids. Germline-derived CDR1 and CDR2 are MDHEN and SYDVKM. V was clipped by 5 bases and J by 8 bases, with 18 bases between them. CDR3 coding DNA: TGTGCCAGCAGTAGCCCGGGGGGGAAGGGCGAAAAACTGTTTTTT. Its translation: CASSSPGGKGEKLFF.

The genes are TRBV5-5 and TRBJ2-3, with 9 bases lining up with TRBD1. The CDR3 covers 15 residues. Germline lookup yields CDR1 SGHKS and CDR2 YYEKEE (reference sequence). Trimming cost V 5 bases and J 3 bases; bases outside gene matches: 7. The CDR3 loop is CASSNGQGRTDTQYF. The CDR3 DNA reads as TGTGCCAGCAGTAACGGACAGGGGCGGACAGATACGCAGTATTTT. Variable domain in full (rest from reference TRBV5-5 and TRBJ2-3): DAGVTQSPTHLIKTRGQQVTLRCSPISGHKSVSWYQQVLGQGPQFIFQYYEKEERGRGNFPDRFSARQFPNYSSELNVNALLLGDSALYLCASSNGQGRTDTQYFGPGTRLTVL.

V is TRBV25-1 and J is TRBJ2-5; D unclear. The CDR3 sequence is 16 residues long. From germline, CDR1 is MGHDK and CDR2 SYGVNS. Trimming cost V 0 bases and J 1 base, with 12 bases left between them. The chain's CDR3 is CASSEYKGRTQETQYF. Written as DNA, the CDR3 is TGTGCCAGCAGTGAATATAAAGGACGGACCCAAGAGACCCAGTACTTC.

This clone was picked up one time. The CDR3 here is CASSPLGASTEAFF. The CDR3 DNA reads TGTGCCAGCAGCCCCCTGGGGGCTAGCACTGAAGCTTTCTTT. V gene TRBV7-3 combines with J gene TRBJ1-1; D may be TRBD1 (6 bases). V lost 5 bases and J lost 4, with 14 bases in between. Germline CDR1 is SGHTA and CDR2 is FQGTGA. The CDR3 spans 14 residues.

This rearrangement joins TRBV5-1 to TRBJ2-2, with 10 nucleotides matching TRBD2. Germline CDR1 reads SGHRS; CDR2 reads YFSETQ. The V segment lost 4 bases and the J segment 3 bases; nucleotides outside the gene matches: 12. The CDR3 runs 18 residues. The CDR3 sequence: CASSPGPAGGPDTGELFF. The CDR3 DNA reads as TGCGCCAGCAGCCCCGGCCCAGCGGGAGGGCCCGACACCGGGGAGCTGTTTTTT.

The rearrangement links TRBV10-2 to TRBJ2-4; D not resolved. The CDR3 sequence is 13 residues long. V lost 4 bases and J 1 base, leaving 5 bases between the germline ends. Germline V CDR1 and CDR2: WSHSY, SAAADI. CDR3 residues: CASSVQAKNIQYF. The CDR3 coding sequence is TGCGCCAGCAGTGTCCAGGCCAAAAACATTCAGTACTTC.

The V call is TRBV7-2, the J call TRBJ2-3; 10 bases agree with TRBD2. Per the germline V gene, CDR1 is SGHTA and CDR2 is FQGNSA. Trimming cost V 1 base and J 4 bases; bases outside gene matches: 5. This CDR3 has 16 amino acids. CDR3 nucleotide sequence: TGTGCCAGCAGCTTAGGGCAGGGGACTAGCGCAGATACGCAGTATTTT. Protein: CASSLGQGTSADTQYF.

The rearrangement links TRBV30 to TRBJ1-3; perhaps TRBD1 as D (6 bases). Trimming stripped 7 bases from V and 0 bases from J, with 13 bases between. The length of the CDR3 is 14 residues. Germline CDR1 and CDR2: GTSNPN and SVGIG (reference sequence). The CDR3 nucleotides are TGTGCCTTGGGACATTTGAGCTCTGGAAACACCATATATTTT. Translating it yields CALGHLSSGNTIYF. Supplemented by reference TRBV30 and TRBJ1-3, the full variable domain reads SQTIHQWPATLVQPVGSPLSLECTVEGTSNPNLYWYRQAAGRGLQLLFYSVGIGQISSEVPQNLSASRPQDRQFILSSKKLLLSDSGFYLCALGHLSSGNTIYFGEGSWLTVV.

The chain uses TRBV19 and TRBJ1-2; D is undetermined. CDR1 and CDR2 from the germline V gene are LNHDA and SQIVND (reference sequence). This CDR3 has 13 residues. Trimming took off 1 base at V and 8 bases at J, with 11 bases between the two ends. The DNA for the CDR3 is TGTGCCAGTAGTATAGGCGCTGGGAGAGGCTACACCTTC. It codes for CASSIGAGRGYTF.

The chain carries TRBV7-9 and TRBJ1-5, with D uncertain. The germline V gene has CDR1 SEHNR and CDR2 FQNEAQ (reference sequence). Trimming took 4 bases from V and 6 from J, leaving 10 bases between them. This CDR3 has 13 amino acids. CDR3 bases: TGTGCCAGCAGCTCCCGGGATGGTCAGCCCCAGCATTTT. It specifies CASSSRDGQPQHF. Based on the CDR3 plus reference TRBV7-9 and TRBJ1-5, the full variable domain is DTGVSQNPRHKITKRGQNVTFRCDPISEHNRLYWYRQTLGQGPEFLTYFQNEAQLEKSRLLSDRFSAERPKGSFSTLEIQRTEQGDSAMYLCASSSRDGQPQHFGDGTRLSIL.